The rows below give T cell receptor beta chains drawn from one sample of a study of T-cell reconstitution after alpha-beta-depleted transplantation in children. MiXCR, run by TCRdb on the PCR reads, gives a single entry per CDR3 protein. Of about 340,000 distinct CDR3 sequences in the sample, 10% were seen once. This sample comprised PBMCs from the stem cell graft donor, obtained from the stem cell graft. These receptors originate from a human donor who donated a stem cell graft to a child with acute lymphoblastic leukemia. The CDR3 runs from the conserved cysteine through the conserved F or W. D genes are given only for firm matches. Rows may omit the clone size; those that give it use once, few, many or a size class.

clone size: many
D gene: TRBD2
V gene: TRBV23-1
J gene: TRBJ2-7
CDR3 DNA: TGCGCCAGCAGTCATCGACTAGCGACCAGCTCCTACGAGCAGTACTTC
CDR3 protein: CASSHRLATSSYEQYF

clone size: few
D gene: .
V gene: TRBV6-1
J gene: TRBJ1-6
CDR3 DNA: TGTGCCAGCAGTCTCCGACAACGTCATTCACCCCTCCACTTT
CDR3 protein: CASSLRQRHSPLHF

clone size: once
D gene: TRBD1
V gene: TRBV6-2/TRBV6-3
J gene: TRBJ1-5
CDR3 DNA: TGTGCCAGCAGTTTGAGGGGGCTTCAGCCCCAGCATTTT
CDR3 protein: CASSLRGLQPQHF

clone size: many
D gene: TRBD2
V gene: TRBV5-6
J gene: TRBJ2-2
CDR3 DNA: TGTGCCAGCAGATTGTATAGCGGGAGTATCACCGGGGAGCTGTTTTTT
CDR3 protein: CASRLYSGSITGELFF

clone size: .
D gene: .
V gene: TRBV27
J gene: TRBJ2-3
CDR3 DNA: TGTGCCAGCAAAGGGGTTAATACGCAGTATTTT
CDR3 protein: CASKGVNTQYF

clone size: .
D gene: .
V gene: TRBV14
J gene: TRBJ2-1
CDR3 DNA: TGTGCCAGCAGCCATTGGCGGAACAATGAGCAGTTCTTC
CDR3 protein: CASSHWRNNEQFF

clone size: few
D gene: TRBD1
V gene: TRBV27
J gene: TRBJ1-1
CDR3 DNA: TGTGCCAGCAGTCCAAACCACAGGGGGCTCCGTATGAACACTGAAGCTTTCTTT
CDR3 protein: CASSPNHRGLRMNTEAFF

clone size: many
D gene: .
V gene: TRBV6-4
J gene: TRBJ2-1
CDR3 DNA: TGTGCCAGCAGTGAGGCAGGGGACTCCTACAATGAGCAGTTCTTC
CDR3 protein: CASSEAGDSYNEQFF

clone size: .
D gene: .
V gene: TRBV6-2/TRBV6-3
J gene: TRBJ1-1
CDR3 DNA: TGTGCCAGCACCGACCACCAGGGATCTACTGAAGCTTTCTTT
CDR3 protein: CASTDHQGSTEAFF

clone size: few
D gene: .
V gene: TRBV24-1
J gene: TRBJ1-2
CDR3 DNA: TGTGCCACCAGTGTTGGGACCTACTATGGCTACACCTTC
CDR3 protein: CATSVGTYYGYTF

clone size: many
D gene: .
V gene: TRBV4-3
J gene: TRBJ2-7
CDR3 DNA: TGCGCCAGCAGCCAACAGGGTTTAGACGAGCAGTACTTC
CDR3 protein: CASSQQGLDEQYF

clone size: .
D gene: .
V gene: TRBV20-1
J gene: TRBJ1-1
CDR3 DNA: TGCAGTGCTACTCCGTCCTACACAGGAGATAACACTGAAGCTTTCTTT
CDR3 protein: CSATPSYTGDNTEAFF

clone size: .
D gene: .
V gene: TRBV9
J gene: TRBJ2-6
CDR3 DNA: TGTGCCAGCCTAACGGTAGAGGGGCAAGAGGCCAACGGCCTGACTTTC
CDR3 protein: CASLTVEGQEANGLTF

clone size: few
D gene: .
V gene: TRBV7-2
J gene: TRBJ2-7
CDR3 DNA: TGTGCCAGCAGATCGGGGGTTTACGAGCAGTACTTC
CDR3 protein: CASRSGVYEQYF

clone size: .
D gene: .
V gene: TRBV28
J gene: TRBJ1-2
CDR3 DNA: TGTGCCAGCAGTTTATCGCAAGGTCTGGCGGGCTACACCTTC
CDR3 protein: CASSLSQGLAGYTF

clone size: .
D gene: TRBD1
V gene: TRBV7-3
J gene: TRBJ1-2
CDR3 DNA: TGTGCCAGCAGCCCGACCGGGACAGCCGACTATGGCTACACCTTC
CDR3 protein: CASSPTGTADYGYTF

clone size: few
D gene: TRBD2
V gene: TRBV28
J gene: TRBJ2-3
CDR3 DNA: TGTGCCAGCAGTTTAGGCCTAGCGGGAGGAGGGGGCACAGATACGCAGTATTTT
CDR3 protein: CASSLGLAGGGGTDTQYF

clone size: .
D gene: TRBD2
V gene: TRBV20-1
J gene: TRBJ2-3
CDR3 DNA: TGCAGTTTAGGGCCTGGTCTGACGGGAGGGCCAGATACGCAGTATTTT
CDR3 protein: CSLGPGLTGGPDTQYF

clone size: few
D gene: .
V gene: TRBV11-2
J gene: TRBJ2-5
CDR3 DNA: TGTGCCAGCAGCTTATCCAATGGCGCACAAGAGACCCAGTACTTC
CDR3 protein: CASSLSNGAQETQYF

clone size: few
D gene: .
V gene: TRBV18
J gene: TRBJ2-7
CDR3 DNA: TGTGCCAGCTCACCATCAAAGTCGGGGGCCGTAGAGCAGTACTTC
CDR3 protein: CASSPSKSGAVEQYF

clone size: .
D gene: TRBD2
V gene: TRBV12-3/TRBV12-4
J gene: TRBJ2-1
CDR3 DNA: TGTGCCAGCAGTTCTCTAGCGGGAGGGCGGAATGAGCAGTTCTTC
CDR3 protein: CASSSLAGGRNEQFF

clone size: few
D gene: .
V gene: TRBV19
J gene: TRBJ1-5
CDR3 DNA: TGTGCCAGTAGTATAGATCCAGTCAGCAATCAGCCCCAGCATTTT
CDR3 protein: CASSIDPVSNQPQHF

clone size: few
D gene: TRBD1
V gene: TRBV6-5
J gene: TRBJ1-2
CDR3 DNA: TGTGCCAGCGGAAGGACAGGCGGTGGCTACACCTTC
CDR3 protein: CASGRTGGGYTF

clone size: .
D gene: TRBD2
V gene: TRBV28
J gene: TRBJ2-3
CDR3 DNA: TGTGCCAGCAGCCAAAGCGGGGACACAGATACGCAGTATTTT
CDR3 protein: CASSQSGDTDTQYF

clone size: .
D gene: .
V gene: TRBV9
J gene: TRBJ2-3
CDR3 DNA: TGTGCCAGCAGCGCCTTGGGGGGCTACACAGATACGCAGTATTTT
CDR3 protein: CASSALGGYTDTQYF

clone size: .
D gene: .
V gene: TRBV5-1
J gene: TRBJ1-1
CDR3 DNA: TGCGCCAGCAGCTTGTCACAGATGAACACTGAAGCTTTCTTT
CDR3 protein: CASSLSQMNTEAFF

clone size: .
D gene: TRBD2
V gene: TRBV11-2
J gene: TRBJ2-1
CDR3 DNA: TGTGCCAGCAGCTTAGATTGGTTAGCGGGGGGCAATGAGCAGTTCTTC
CDR3 protein: CASSLDWLAGGNEQFF

clone size: few
D gene: .
V gene: TRBV7-2
J gene: TRBJ1-5
CDR3 DNA: TGTGCCAGCAGCCGCATGGCAGGGTCCAGCAATCAGCCCCAGCATTTT
CDR3 protein: CASSRMAGSSNQPQHF

clone size: many
D gene: TRBD2
V gene: TRBV4-1
J gene: TRBJ2-1
CDR3 DNA: TGCGCCAGCAGCCCAAACCGGGACAGCGGACTAGCGGGAGCTTGGGGACAGTTCTTC
CDR3 protein: CASSPNRDSGLAGAWGQFF

clone size: .
D gene: .
V gene: TRBV11-2
J gene: TRBJ2-3
CDR3 DNA: TGTGCCAGCAGCTTAGAGGGCGGCTCTGAGGGTCCAGATACGCAGTATTTT
CDR3 protein: CASSLEGGSEGPDTQYF

clone size: few
D gene: TRBD1
V gene: TRBV3-1
J gene: TRBJ2-5
CDR3 DNA: TGTGCCAGCAGCGGCCGGGACAGGGGATTAGAGACCCAGTACTTC
CDR3 protein: CASSGRDRGLETQYF

clone size: .
D gene: TRBD1
V gene: TRBV12-3/TRBV12-4
J gene: TRBJ2-7
CDR3 DNA: TGTGCCAGCAGTCGACAGGGAGTGGGGCAGTACTTC
CDR3 protein: CASSRQGVGQYF

clone size: many
D gene: TRBD2
V gene: TRBV15
J gene: TRBJ2-1
CDR3 DNA: TGTGCCACCAGCGGTAGCGGGTTAGGGGCCTACAATGAGCAGTTCTTC
CDR3 protein: CATSGSGLGAYNEQFF

clone size: .
D gene: .
V gene: TRBV11-2
J gene: TRBJ2-7
CDR3 DNA: TGTGCCAGCAGCTTTTTTCCGCAGGACTACGAGCAGTACTTC
CDR3 protein: CASSFFPQDYEQYF

clone size: .
D gene: TRBD2
V gene: TRBV7-8
J gene: TRBJ2-3
CDR3 DNA: TGTGCCAGCAGCCCCACTCTGCTAGCGGTCTTAGATACGCAGTATTTT
CDR3 protein: CASSPTLLAVLDTQYF

clone size: .
D gene: .
V gene: TRBV27
J gene: TRBJ2-4
CDR3 DNA: TGTGCCAGCAGTTTGGGCAGGTTTGGCCCAAAGGGAAAAAACATTCAGTACTTC
CDR3 protein: CASSLGRFGPKGKNIQYF

clone size: .
D gene: .
V gene: TRBV20-1
J gene: TRBJ1-2
CDR3 DNA: TGCAGTGCCGCCAGCGCCCTAAACTATGGCTACACCTTC
CDR3 protein: CSAASALNYGYTF

clone size: few
D gene: TRBD1
V gene: TRBV9
J gene: TRBJ1-2
CDR3 DNA: TGTGCCAGCAGTGCAAAAGGGGGCGGCTTCAACCTTAACTATGGCTACACCTTC
CDR3 protein: CASSAKGGGFNLNYGYTF

clone size: .
D gene: .
V gene: TRBV7-9
J gene: TRBJ2-7
CDR3 DNA: TGTGCCAGCAACCCGGTCCAAATTTATGACGAGCAGTACTTC
CDR3 protein: CASNPVQIYDEQYF

clone size: many
D gene: TRBD2
V gene: TRBV18
J gene: TRBJ2-7
CDR3 DNA: TGTGCCAGCTCACCAACTAGCGGGAGTGTTTCCTACGAGCAGTACTTC
CDR3 protein: CASSPTSGSVSYEQYF

clone size: .
D gene: TRBD2
V gene: TRBV3-1
J gene: TRBJ2-5
CDR3 DNA: TGTGCCTGCAGCCAAAGACTCCTCGGGACTAGCGTGCAAGAGACCCAGTACTTC
CDR3 protein: CACSQRLLGTSVQETQYF

clone size: few
D gene: .
V gene: TRBV5-6
J gene: TRBJ1-2
CDR3 DNA: TGTGCCAGCAGGTTCGCCAGCAGAACTAACTATGGCTACACCTTC
CDR3 protein: CASRFASRTNYGYTF

clone size: few
D gene: TRBD1
V gene: TRBV20-1
J gene: TRBJ2-4
CDR3 DNA: TGCAGTGCCTCGGACTGGTTACAGGGGGATCAGTACTTC
CDR3 protein: CSASDWLQGDQYF

clone size: few
D gene: TRBD2
V gene: TRBV20-1
J gene: TRBJ2-1
CDR3 DNA: TGCAGTGCTAGTTCTTACCGGGACACTGGACTAGCGACATCAGAGGGTGAGCAGTTCTTC
CDR3 protein: CSASSYRDTGLATSEGEQFF

clone size: .
D gene: .
V gene: TRBV7-9
J gene: TRBJ2-3
CDR3 DNA: TGTGCCAGCAGCTTCTCTTCTAGGGAAGATACGCAGTATTTT
CDR3 protein: CASSFSSREDTQYF

clone size: many
D gene: .
V gene: TRBV10-3
J gene: TRBJ2-7
CDR3 DNA: TGTGCCATCAGTGAGGGGGGTCTCTCGAGCTCCTACGAGCAGTACTTC
CDR3 protein: CAISEGGLSSSYEQYF

clone size: .
D gene: .
V gene: TRBV5-1
J gene: TRBJ1-2
CDR3 DNA: TGCGCCAGCAGCTTGGGGGACGCTAACTATGGCCACACCTTC
CDR3 protein: CASSLGDANYGHTF

clone size: .
D gene: TRBD2
V gene: TRBV5-1
J gene: TRBJ2-1
CDR3 DNA: TGCGCCAGCAGCTTGGCGGTACTAGCGGGAGAGCAATACAATGAGCAGTTCTTC
CDR3 protein: CASSLAVLAGEQYNEQFF

clone size: .
D gene: .
V gene: TRBV18
J gene: TRBJ1-1
CDR3 DNA: TGTGCCAGCTCACCGCAGGGTAATCGGGACACTGAAGCTTTCTTT
CDR3 protein: CASSPQGNRDTEAFF

clone size: many
D gene: TRBD1
V gene: TRBV5-1
J gene: TRBJ2-5
CDR3 DNA: TGCGCCAGCAGCGACTACCCCCGTGGGACAGGAGAGACCCAGTACTTC
CDR3 protein: CASSDYPRGTGETQYF

clone size: many
D gene: .
V gene: TRBV12-3/TRBV12-4
J gene: TRBJ1-1
CDR3 DNA: TGTGCCAGCAGTCGTAACGGAAAGAACACTGAAGCTTTCTTT
CDR3 protein: CASSRNGKNTEAFF

clone size: few
D gene: .
V gene: TRBV6-2/TRBV6-3
J gene: TRBJ1-1
CDR3 DNA: TGTGCCAGCATAGGGGCGATTTCGGGCACTGAAGCTTTCTTT
CDR3 protein: CASIGAISGTEAFF

clone size: few
D gene: .
V gene: TRBV27
J gene: TRBJ2-5
CDR3 DNA: TGTGCCAGCAGTTTAATCGGTCGCAAACCCCAAGAGACCCAGTACTTC
CDR3 protein: CASSLIGRKPQETQYF

clone size: many
D gene: .
V gene: TRBV27
J gene: TRBJ1-1
CDR3 DNA: TGTGCCAGCAGTTTATCGAAAGGAGTGAACACTGAAGCTTTCTTT
CDR3 protein: CASSLSKGVNTEAFF

clone size: .
D gene: .
V gene: TRBV12-3/TRBV12-4
J gene: TRBJ1-4
CDR3 DNA: TGTGCCAGCAATGGGATAGTACAGGAAGAACTGTTTTTT
CDR3 protein: CASNGIVQEELFF